This T cell receptor beta chain was identified in a study of shared clonotypes between healthy human individuals. Notes on the study in general: Relative to their counterparts shared across all four donors, non-shared clonotypes exhibited diminished generation probabilities.

J lost 0 bases, V lost 4 bases, and 9 bases had no gene match. CDR1 is SGHRS and CDR2 is YFSETQ in the germline V gene. There are 16 residues in the CDR3. The protocol was immunoSEQ multiplex PCR, while the TCRdb copy is restricted to in-frame clones and leaves out a portion. The sample has 950,000 to 1,100,000 clones, around three quarters seen once; the top ten hold 0.55% to 0.7%. This clone was detected many times. Its antigen is not known. The sample was memory CD4+ T cells from PBMCs. Subset denoted: CD45RA-negative fraction. The TCR comes from a man aged 18 to 30 in good health. Some clones in this sample may be carry-over from other donors' samples. This chain joins TRBV5-1 and TRBJ1-1, with 7 bases matching TRBD1. The CDR3 loop reads CASSPGTAGMNTEAFF. CDR3 coding DNA: TGCGCCAGCAGCCCAGGGACAGCGGGAATGAACACTGAAGCTTTCTTT. Together with reference TRBV5-1 and TRBJ1-1, the CDR3 gives the full variable domain: KAGVTQTPRYLIKTRGQQVTLSCSPISGHRSVSWYQQTPGQGLQFLFEYFSETQRNKGNFPGRFSGRQFSNSRSEMNVSTLELGDSALYLCASSPGTAGMNTEAFFGQGTRLTVV.